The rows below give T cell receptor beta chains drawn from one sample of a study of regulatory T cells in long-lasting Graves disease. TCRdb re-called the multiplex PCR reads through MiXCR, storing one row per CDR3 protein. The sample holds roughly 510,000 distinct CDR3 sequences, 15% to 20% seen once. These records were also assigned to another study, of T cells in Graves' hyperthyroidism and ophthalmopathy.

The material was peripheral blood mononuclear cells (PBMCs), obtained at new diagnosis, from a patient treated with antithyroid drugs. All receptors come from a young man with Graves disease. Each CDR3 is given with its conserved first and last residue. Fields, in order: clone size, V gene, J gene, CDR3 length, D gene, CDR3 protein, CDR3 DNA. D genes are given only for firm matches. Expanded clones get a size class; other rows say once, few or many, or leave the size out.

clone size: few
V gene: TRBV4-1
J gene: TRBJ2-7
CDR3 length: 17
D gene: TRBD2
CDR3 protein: CASSQASVLAGAYEQYF
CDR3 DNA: TGCGCCAGCAGCCAAGCGTCTGTACTAGCGGGGGCCTACGAGCAGTACTTC

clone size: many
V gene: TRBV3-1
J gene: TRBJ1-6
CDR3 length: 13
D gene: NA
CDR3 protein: CASSRKLDSPLHF
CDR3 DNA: TGTGCCAGCAGCCGAAAGTTGGATTCACCCCTCCACTTT

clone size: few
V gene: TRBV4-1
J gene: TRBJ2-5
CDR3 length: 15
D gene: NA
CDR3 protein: CASSQVRGIEETQYF
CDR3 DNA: TGCGCCAGCAGCCAAGTCCGGGGAATTGAAGAGACCCAGTACTTC

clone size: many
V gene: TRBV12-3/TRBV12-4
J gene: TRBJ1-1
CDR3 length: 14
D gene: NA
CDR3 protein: CASSLVDRVSEAFF
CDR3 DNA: TGTGCCAGCAGTTTGGTCGACAGAGTCTCTGAAGCTTTCTTT

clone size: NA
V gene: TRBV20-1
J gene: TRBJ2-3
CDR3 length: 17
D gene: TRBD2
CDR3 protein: CSAELAENIGGFDTQYF
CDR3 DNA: TGCAGTGCTGAACTAGCGGAGAATATCGGGGGCTTCGATACGCAGTATTTT

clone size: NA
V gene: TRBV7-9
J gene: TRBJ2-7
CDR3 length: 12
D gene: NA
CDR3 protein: CASSSGLVEQYF
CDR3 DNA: TGTGCCAGCAGCTCCGGACTGGTCGAGCAGTACTTC

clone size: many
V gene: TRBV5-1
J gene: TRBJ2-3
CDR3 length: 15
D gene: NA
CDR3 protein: CASSLDTGSGDTQYF
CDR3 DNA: TGCGCCAGCAGCTTGGACACTGGGAGCGGAGATACGCAGTATTTT

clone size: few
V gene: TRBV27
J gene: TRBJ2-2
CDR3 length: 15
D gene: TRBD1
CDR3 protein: CASSSRQGNTGELFF
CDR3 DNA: TGTGCCAGCAGTTCCCGACAGGGGAACACCGGGGAGCTGTTTTTT

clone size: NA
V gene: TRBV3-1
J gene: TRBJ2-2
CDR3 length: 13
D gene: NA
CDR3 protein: CASSQGYTGELFF
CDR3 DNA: TGTGCCAGCAGCCAAGGGTACACCGGGGAGCTGTTTTTT

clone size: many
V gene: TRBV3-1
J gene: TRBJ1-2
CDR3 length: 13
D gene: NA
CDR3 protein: CASRQSRNYGYTF
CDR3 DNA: TGTGCCAGCAGACAGTCTCGCAACTATGGCTACACCTTC

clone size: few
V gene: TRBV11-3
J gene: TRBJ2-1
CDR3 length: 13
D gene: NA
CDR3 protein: CASSSTSFNEQFF
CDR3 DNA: TGTGCCAGCAGCTCTACATCGTTCAATGAGCAGTTCTTC

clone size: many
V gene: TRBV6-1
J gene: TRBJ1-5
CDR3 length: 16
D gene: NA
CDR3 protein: CASSQLGGFQGQPQHF
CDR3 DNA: TGTGCCAGCAGTCAGCTCGGAGGGTTTCAAGGTCAGCCCCAGCATTTT

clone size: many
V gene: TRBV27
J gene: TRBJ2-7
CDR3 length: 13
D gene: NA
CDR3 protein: CASKRLATYEQYF
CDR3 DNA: TGTGCCAGCAAAAGGCTAGCGACCTACGAGCAGTACTTC

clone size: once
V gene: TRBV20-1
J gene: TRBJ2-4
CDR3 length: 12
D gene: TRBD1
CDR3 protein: CSARTGWGIQYF
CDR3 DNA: TGCAGTGCTCGGACAGGGTGGGGCATTCAGTACTTC

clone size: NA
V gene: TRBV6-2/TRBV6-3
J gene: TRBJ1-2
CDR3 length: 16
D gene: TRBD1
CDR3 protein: CASSERTGPLSYGYTF
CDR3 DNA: TGTGCCAGCAGTGAACGGACAGGGCCCCTTAGCTATGGCTACACCTTC

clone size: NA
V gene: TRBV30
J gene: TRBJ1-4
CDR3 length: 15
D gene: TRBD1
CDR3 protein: CAWSPRGVPNEKLFF
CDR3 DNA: TGTGCCTGGAGCCCCAGGGGGGTTCCTAATGAAAAACTGTTTTTT